This T cell receptor beta chain was captured in a study of blood T cell repertoires in COVID-19. Across the whole study: Samples came from the United States, Italy and Spain, spanning acute and convalescent COVID-19.

Profiling relied on immunoSEQ multiplex PCR, and the TCRdb table lists in-frame clones only, not all of them. The sample lists tens of thousands of clones; about 92% were seen once. The CDR3 has 17 amino acids. Germline V gene sequence: CDR1 KGHDR, CDR2 SFDVKD. The V end lost 6 bases, the J end lost 2 bases, and 16 bases lay between the germline ends. This rearrangement joins TRBV24-1 to TRBJ2-6; a possible D gene is TRBD2 (6 bases). Sequenced sample: peripheral blood. This TCR was recovered from a woman older than 75 with acute or convalescent COVID-19. CDR3 sequence: CATSLGGSFPGANVLTF. CDR3 in DNA: TGTGCCACCAGTTTGGGGGGTTCCTTCCCTGGGGCCAACGTCCTGACTTTC.